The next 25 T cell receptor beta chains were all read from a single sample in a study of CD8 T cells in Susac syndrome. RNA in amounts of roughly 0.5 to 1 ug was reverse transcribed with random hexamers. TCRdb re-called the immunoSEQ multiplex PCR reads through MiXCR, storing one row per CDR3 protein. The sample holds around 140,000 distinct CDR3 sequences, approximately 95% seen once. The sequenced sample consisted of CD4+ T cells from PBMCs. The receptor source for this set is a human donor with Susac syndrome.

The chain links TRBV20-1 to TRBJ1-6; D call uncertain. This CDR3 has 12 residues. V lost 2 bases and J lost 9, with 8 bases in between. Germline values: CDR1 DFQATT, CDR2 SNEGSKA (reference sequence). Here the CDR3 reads CSARPVVSPLHF. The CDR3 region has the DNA TGCAGTGCTAGACCCGTAGTTTCACCCCTCCACTTT.

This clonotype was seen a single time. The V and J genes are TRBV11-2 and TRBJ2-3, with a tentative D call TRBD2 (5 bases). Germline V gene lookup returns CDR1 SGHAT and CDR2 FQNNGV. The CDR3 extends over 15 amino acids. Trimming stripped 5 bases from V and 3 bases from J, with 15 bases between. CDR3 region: CASSPNGVRTDTQYF. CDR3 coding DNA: TGTGCCAGCAGCCCGAACGGGGTAAGGACAGATACGCAGTATTTT.

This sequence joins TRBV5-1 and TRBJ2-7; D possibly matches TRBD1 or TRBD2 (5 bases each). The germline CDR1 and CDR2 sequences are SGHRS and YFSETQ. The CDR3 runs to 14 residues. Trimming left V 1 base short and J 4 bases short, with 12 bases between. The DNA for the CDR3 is TGCGCCAGCAGCTTGAGAGGGGAACTATACGAGCAGTACTTC. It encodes CASSLRGELYEQYF. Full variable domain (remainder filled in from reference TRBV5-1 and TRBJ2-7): KAGVTQTPRYLIKTRGQQVTLSCSPISGHRSVSWYQQTPGQGLQFLFEYFSETQRNKGNFPGRFSGRQFSNSRSEMNVSTLELGDSALYLCASSLRGELYEQYFGPGTRLTVT.

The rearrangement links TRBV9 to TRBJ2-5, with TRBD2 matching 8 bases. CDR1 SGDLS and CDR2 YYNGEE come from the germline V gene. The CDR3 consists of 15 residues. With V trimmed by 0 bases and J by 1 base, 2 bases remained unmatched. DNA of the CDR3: TGTGCCAGCAGCGTAGTCGGGGGGGGCCAAGAGACCCAGTACTTC. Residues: CASSVVGGGQETQYF.

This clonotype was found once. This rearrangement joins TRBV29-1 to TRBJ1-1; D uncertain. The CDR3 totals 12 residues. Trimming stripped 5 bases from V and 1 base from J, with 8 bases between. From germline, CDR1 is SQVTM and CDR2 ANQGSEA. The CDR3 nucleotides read TGCAGCGTTTGGCACCCGAACACTGAAGCTTTCTTT. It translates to CSVWHPNTEAFF. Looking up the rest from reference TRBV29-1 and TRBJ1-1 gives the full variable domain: SAVISQKPSRDICQRGTSLTIQCQVDSQVTMMFWYRQQPGQSLTLIATANQGSEATYESGFVIDKFPISRPNLTFSTLTVSNMSPEDSSIYLCSVWHPNTEAFFGQGTRLTVV.

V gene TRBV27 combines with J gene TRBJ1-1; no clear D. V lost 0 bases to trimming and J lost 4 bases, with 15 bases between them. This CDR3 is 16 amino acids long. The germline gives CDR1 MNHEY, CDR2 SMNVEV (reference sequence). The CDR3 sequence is CASSLSVGGLGTEAFF. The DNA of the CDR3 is TGTGCCAGCAGTTTATCGGTTGGAGGGTTGGGCACTGAAGCTTTCTTT.

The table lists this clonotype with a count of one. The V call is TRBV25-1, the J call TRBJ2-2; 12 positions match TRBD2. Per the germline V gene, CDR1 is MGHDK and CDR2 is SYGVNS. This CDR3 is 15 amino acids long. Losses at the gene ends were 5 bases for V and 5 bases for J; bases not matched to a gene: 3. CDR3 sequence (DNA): TGTGCCAGCAGTCCCGGACTAGCGGGAACCGGGGAGCTGTTTTTT. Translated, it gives CASSPGLAGTGELFF.

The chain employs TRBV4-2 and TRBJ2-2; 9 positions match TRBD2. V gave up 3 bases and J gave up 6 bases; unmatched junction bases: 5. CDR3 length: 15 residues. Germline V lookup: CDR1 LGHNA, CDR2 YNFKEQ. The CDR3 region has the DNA TGTGCCAGCAGCCATAGCGGGAGTTCGCCCGGGGAGCTGTTTTTT. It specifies CASSHSGSSPGELFF.

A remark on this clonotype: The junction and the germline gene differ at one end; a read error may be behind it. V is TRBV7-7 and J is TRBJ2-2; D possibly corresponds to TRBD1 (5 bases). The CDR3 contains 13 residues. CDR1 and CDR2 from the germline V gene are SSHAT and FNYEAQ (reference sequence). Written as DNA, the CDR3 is TGTGCTAGCAGCGACGACAGACACCGGGAGCTGTTTTTT. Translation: CASSDDRHRELFF.

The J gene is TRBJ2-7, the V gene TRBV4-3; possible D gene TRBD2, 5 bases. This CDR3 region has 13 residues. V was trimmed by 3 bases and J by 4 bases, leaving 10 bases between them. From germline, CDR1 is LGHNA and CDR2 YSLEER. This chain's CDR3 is CASSQRREYEQYF. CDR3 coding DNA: TGCGCCAGCAGCCAGCGAAGGGAGTACGAGCAGTACTTC.

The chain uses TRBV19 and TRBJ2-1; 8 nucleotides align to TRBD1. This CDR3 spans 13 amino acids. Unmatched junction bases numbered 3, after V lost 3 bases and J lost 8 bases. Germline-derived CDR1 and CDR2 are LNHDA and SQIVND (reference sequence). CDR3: CASSIGQGYEQFF. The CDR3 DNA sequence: TGTGCCAGTAGTATTGGACAGGGCTATGAGCAGTTCTTC.

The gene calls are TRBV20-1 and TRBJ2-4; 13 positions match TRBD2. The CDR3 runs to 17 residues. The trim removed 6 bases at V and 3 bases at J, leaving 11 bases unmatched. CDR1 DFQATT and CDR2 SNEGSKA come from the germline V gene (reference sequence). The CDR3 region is CSAAGTSGAPGKNIQYF. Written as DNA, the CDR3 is TGCAGTGCCGCCGGGACTAGCGGGGCCCCGGGCAAAAACATTCAGTACTTC.

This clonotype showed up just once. The CDR3 DNA reads TGCAGTGCTAGAGACCCGGGACAGGGGGATCAGCCCCAGCATTTT. This translates into CSARDPGQGDQPQHF. This rearrangement joins TRBV20-1 to TRBJ1-5; 11 bases fit TRBD1. With 0 bases clipped from V and 5 bases from J, the junction kept 3 bases outside the gene matches. The V gene's germline CDR1 is DFQATT and CDR2 SNEGSKA (reference sequence). The CDR3 sequence is 15 residues long.

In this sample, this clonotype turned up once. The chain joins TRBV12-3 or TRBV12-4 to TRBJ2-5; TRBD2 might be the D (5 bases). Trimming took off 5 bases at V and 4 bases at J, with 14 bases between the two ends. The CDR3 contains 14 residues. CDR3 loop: CASSPLVSSETQYF. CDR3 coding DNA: TGTGCCAGCAGTCCACTAGTGTCGTCAGAGACCCAGTACTTC.

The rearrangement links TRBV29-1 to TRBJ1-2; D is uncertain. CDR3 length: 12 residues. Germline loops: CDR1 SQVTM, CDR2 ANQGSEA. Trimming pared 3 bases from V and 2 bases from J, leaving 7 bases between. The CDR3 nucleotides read TGCAGCGTTGACGATATGAACTATGGCTACACCTTC. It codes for CSVDDMNYGYTF.

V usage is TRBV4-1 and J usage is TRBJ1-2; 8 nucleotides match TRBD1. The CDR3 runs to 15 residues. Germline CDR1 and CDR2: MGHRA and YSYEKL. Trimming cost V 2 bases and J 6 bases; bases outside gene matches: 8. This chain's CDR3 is CASSQPRTGSNGYTF. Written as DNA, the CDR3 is TGCGCCAGCAGCCAACCCCGGACAGGGTCAAATGGCTACACCTTC.

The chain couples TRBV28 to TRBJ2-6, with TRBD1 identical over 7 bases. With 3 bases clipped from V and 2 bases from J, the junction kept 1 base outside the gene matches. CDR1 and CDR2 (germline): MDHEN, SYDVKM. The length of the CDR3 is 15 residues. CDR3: CASSLRGPGANVLTF. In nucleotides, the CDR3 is TGTGCCAGCAGTTTGAGGGGGCCTGGGGCCAACGTCCTGACTTTC.

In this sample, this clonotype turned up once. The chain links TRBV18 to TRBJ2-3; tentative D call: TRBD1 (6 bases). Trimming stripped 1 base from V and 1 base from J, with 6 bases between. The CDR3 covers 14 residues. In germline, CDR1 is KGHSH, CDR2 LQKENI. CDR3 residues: CASSPRQGTDTQYF. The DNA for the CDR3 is TGTGCCAGCTCACCACGACAGGGCACAGATACGCAGTATTTT. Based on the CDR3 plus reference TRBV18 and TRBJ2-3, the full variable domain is NAGVMQNPRHLVRRRGQEARLRCSPMKGHSHVYWYRQLPEEGLKFMVYLQKENIIDESGMPKERFSAEFPKEGPSILRIQQVVRGDSAAYFCASSPRQGTDTQYFGPGTRLTVL.

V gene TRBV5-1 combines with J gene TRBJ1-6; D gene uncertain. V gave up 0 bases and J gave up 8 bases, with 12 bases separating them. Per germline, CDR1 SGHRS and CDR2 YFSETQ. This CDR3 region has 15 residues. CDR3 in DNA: TGCGCCAGCAGCTTGGCCGGGAATTTGGATTCACCCCTCCACTTT. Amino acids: CASSLAGNLDSPLHF.

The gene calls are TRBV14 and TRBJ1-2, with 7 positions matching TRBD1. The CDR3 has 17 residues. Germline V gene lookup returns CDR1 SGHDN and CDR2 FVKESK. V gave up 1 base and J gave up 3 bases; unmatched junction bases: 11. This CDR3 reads CASSQALSGTADYGYTF. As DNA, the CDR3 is TGTGCCAGCAGCCAAGCCCTGTCCGGGACAGCAGACTATGGCTACACCTTC.

CDR3 nucleotides: TGTGCCAGCAGCTTCCCCGAAGAGACCCAGTACTTC. Translated: CASSFPEETQYF. The V call is TRBV5-4, the J call TRBJ2-5; the D is unclear. V was cut by 2 bases and J by 3 bases, with 5 bases left in between. Germline V lookup: CDR1 SGHNT, CDR2 YYREEE (reference sequence). The CDR3 runs to 12 residues. Full variable domain (remainder filled in from reference TRBV5-4 and TRBJ2-5): ETGVTQSPTHLIKTRGQQVTLRCSSQSGHNTVSWYQQALGQGPQFIFQYYREEENGRGNFPPRFSGLQFPNYSSELNVNALELDDSALYLCASSFPEETQYFGPGTRLLVL.

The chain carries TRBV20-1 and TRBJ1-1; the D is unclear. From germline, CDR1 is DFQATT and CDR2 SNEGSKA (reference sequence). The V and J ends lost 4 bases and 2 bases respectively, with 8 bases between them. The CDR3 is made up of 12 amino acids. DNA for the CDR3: TGCAGTGCTACGATGGGTAACACTGAAGCTTTCTTT. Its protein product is CSATMGNTEAFF.

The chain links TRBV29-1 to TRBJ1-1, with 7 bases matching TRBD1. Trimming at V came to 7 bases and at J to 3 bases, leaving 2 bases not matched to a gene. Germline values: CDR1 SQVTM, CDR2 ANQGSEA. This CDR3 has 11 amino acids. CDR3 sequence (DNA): TGCAGCGCCGGGACAGACACTGAAGCTTTCTTT. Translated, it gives CSAGTDTEAFF.

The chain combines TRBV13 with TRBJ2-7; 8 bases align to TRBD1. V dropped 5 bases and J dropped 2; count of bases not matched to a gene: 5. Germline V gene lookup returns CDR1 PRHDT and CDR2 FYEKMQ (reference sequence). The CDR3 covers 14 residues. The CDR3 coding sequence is TGTGCCAGCAGCCAGGACAGGGAACCCTACGAGCAGTACTTC. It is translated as CASSQDREPYEQYF.

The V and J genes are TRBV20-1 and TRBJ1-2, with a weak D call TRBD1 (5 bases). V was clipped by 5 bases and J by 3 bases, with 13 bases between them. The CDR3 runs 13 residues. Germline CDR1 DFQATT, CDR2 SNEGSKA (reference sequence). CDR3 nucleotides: TGCAGTGCTCGGGACCCCCTCCACTATGGCTACACCTTC. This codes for CSARDPLHYGYTF.